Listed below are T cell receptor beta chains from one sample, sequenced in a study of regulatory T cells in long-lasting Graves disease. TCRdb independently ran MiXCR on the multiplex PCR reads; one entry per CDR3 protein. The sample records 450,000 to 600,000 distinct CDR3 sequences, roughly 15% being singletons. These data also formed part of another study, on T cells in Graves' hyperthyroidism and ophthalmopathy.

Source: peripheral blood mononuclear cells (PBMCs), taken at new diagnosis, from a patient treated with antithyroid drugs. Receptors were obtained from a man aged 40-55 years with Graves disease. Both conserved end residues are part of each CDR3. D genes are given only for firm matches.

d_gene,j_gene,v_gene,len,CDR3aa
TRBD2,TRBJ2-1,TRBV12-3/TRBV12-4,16,CASKELAGGLYNEQFF
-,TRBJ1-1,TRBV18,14,CASSPTAEGLWAFF
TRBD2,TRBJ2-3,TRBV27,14,CASRTSGRIDTQYF
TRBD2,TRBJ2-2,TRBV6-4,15,CANRGLAGGPGELFF
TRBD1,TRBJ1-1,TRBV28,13,CASSLGRGLEAFF
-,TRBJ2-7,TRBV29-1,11,CSVQRSGEQYF
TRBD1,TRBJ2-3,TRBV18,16,CASSPPRDRGSDTQYF
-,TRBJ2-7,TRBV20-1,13,CSAVRVGANEQYF
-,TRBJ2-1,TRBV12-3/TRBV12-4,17,CASSPPLLSERYNEQFF
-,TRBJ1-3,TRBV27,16,CASSTQSPNSGNTIYF
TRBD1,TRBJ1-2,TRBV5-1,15,CASSFGQGSAYGYTF
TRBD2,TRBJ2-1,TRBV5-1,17,CASSLGTSGRNYNEQFF
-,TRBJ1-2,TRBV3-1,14,CASSQAESNYGYTF
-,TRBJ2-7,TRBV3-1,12,CASSRQPGGQYF
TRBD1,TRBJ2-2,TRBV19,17,CASSPGTGGLRTGELFF
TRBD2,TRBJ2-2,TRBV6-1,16,CASRNSGRLSTGELFF
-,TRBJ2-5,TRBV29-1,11,CSVEQGETQYF
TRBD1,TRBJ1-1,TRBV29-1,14,CSVDRGTGNTEAFF
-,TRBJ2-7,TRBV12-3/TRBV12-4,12,CASSSIGDEQYF
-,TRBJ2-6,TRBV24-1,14,CATAPNSGANVLTF
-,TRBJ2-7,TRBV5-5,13,CASSFLLTYEQYF
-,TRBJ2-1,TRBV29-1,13,CSVLGASYNEQFF
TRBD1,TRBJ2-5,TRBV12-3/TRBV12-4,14,CASSAGQAGETQYF
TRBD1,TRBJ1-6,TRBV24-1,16,CATSDSSQGDNSPLHF
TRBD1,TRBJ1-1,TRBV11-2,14,CASSFGTGFGEAFF
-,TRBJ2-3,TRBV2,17,CASSDFGRAGSTDTQYF
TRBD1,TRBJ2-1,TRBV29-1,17,CSVVGTMEGQGYNEQFF
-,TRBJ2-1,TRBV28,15,CASNPRAGSYNEQFF
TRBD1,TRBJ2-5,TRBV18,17,CASSSDGTGGSSETQYF
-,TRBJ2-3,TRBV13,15,CASSSPLGRTDTQYF
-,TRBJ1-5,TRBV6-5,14,CASSYAPFVQPQHF
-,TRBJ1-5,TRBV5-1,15,CASSRGGVGNQPQHF
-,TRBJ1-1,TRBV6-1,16,CASSEARGALNTEALF
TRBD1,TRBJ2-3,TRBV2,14,CASRRDRGSDTQYF
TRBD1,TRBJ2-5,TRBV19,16,CASSKPTGGNQETQYF
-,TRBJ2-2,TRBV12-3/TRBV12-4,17,CASSLDSPGGRTGELFF
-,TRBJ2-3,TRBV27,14,CASSLRGRGNTQYF
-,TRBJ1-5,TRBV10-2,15,CASSDRSGGNQPQHF